This TCR beta chain originates from a study of cytomegalovirus exposure and HLA in healthy donors. The V gene's germline CDR1 is KGHSH and CDR2 LQKENI. This CDR3 spans 16 amino acids. J was trimmed by 6 bases and V by 7 bases; bases with no gene match: 15. Generated by immunoSEQ multiplex PCR, the TCRdb table keeps only in-frame clones and is missing some. The table lists fewer than 70,000 clones, around 96% of them singletons. The donors were part of the validation cohort of roughly 130 subjects. That cohort was separate from the first cohort, which comprised about 670 subjects. This clone was seen once.

This clonotype was sampled from a man between 18 and 29 years old in good health and CMV-seronegative. The rearrangement joins TRBV18 to TRBJ2-7, with 10 bases that match TRBD1. The sequencing sample was made of PBMCs. The CDR3 DNA follows: TGTGCCAGCTTCTCGGTGTCGACAGGGGGCAGGATCGAGCAGTACTTC. Protein: CASFSVSTGGRIEQYF.